Listed here is a single TCR beta chain. The V gene lost 6 bases and the J gene lost 3 bases, with 15 bases spanning the gap. Germline CDR1 SGHAT, CDR2 FQNNGV. CDR3 length: 14 residues. The data were obtained in a study of blood T cell repertoires in COVID-19. Assay used: immunoSEQ multiplex PCR; TCRdb lists only in-frame clones, some missing. The data hold about 250,000 clones, with 70% to 90% observed a single time. This chain uses TRBV11-2 with TRBJ2-7; D perhaps matches TRBD2 (6 bases). The TCR originated in a woman aged 55 to 70 with active or convalescent COVID-19. The source material was peripheral blood. The CDR3 is CASSARWRVYEQYF. In DNA, the CDR3 is TGTGCCAGCAGTGCGCGCTGGAGGGTCTACGAGCAGTACTTC.